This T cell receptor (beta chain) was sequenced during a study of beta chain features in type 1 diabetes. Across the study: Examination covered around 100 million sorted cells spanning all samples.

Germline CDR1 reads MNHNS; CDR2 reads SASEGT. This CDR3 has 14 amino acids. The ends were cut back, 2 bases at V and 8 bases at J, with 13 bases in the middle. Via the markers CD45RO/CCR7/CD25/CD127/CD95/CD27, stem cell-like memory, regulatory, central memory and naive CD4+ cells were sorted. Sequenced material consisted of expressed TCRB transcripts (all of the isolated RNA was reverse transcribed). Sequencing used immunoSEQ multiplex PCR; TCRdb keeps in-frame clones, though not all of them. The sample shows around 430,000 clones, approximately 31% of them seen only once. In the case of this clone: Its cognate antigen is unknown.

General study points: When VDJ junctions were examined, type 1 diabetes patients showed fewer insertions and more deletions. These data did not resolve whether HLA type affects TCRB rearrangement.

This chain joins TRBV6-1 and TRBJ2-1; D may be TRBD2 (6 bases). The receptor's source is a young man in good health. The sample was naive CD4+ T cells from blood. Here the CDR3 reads CASSENAGSDEQFF. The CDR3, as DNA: TGTGCCAGCAGTGAAAACGCGGGGTCGGATGAGCAGTTCTTC.